The 22 T cell receptor beta chains below come from one sample, sequenced in a study of cytomegalovirus exposure and HLA in healthy donors. Primers included in the PCR were 60 Vbeta and 13 Jbeta primers. TCRdb keeps only in-frame clones here, not all; method: immunoSEQ multiplex PCR. Found here are roughly 120,000 clones, 82% of them singletons; the top ten hold about 1.5%. Sequenced input: PBMCs. The receptor set was obtained from a woman under 30 in good health and CMV-seronegative.

V usage is TRBV6-5 and J usage is TRBJ2-1; the D is unclear. Per the germline V gene, CDR1 is MNHEY and CDR2 is SVGAGI. V was shortened by 2 bases and J by 4 bases, with 6 bases between the two germline ends. There are 13 residues in the CDR3. CDR3 protein: CASSYGLYNEQFF. The CDR3, as DNA: TGTGCCAGCAGTTACGGGCTTTACAATGAGCAGTTCTTC.

V gene TRBV21-1 combines with J gene TRBJ1-1. TRBV21-1 is flagged as a pseudogene. The CDR3 has 14 amino acids. CDR3 loop: CASSALLSNTEAFF. CDR3 nucleotides: TGTGCCAGCAGCGCCCTTCTATCGAACACTGAAGCTTTCTTT.

In its sample, this clone was seen once. At one end, the junction sequence differs from germline, possibly due to a read error. The V call is TRBV7-9, the J call TRBJ1-5; D unclear. Germline lookup yields CDR1 SEHNR and CDR2 FQNEAQ (reference sequence). The CDR3 length is 16 residues. Here the CDR3 reads CSSSLSSGEYNQPQHF. DNA of the CDR3: TGTTCCAGCAGCTTATCTTCTGGGGAGTATAATCAGCCCCAGCATTTT.

This clone was detected once. This sequence joins TRBV28 and TRBJ2-1; D is ambiguous. Per the germline V gene, CDR1 is MDHEN and CDR2 is SYDVKM. The V and J ends lost 5 bases and 4 bases respectively, with 9 bases between them. The CDR3 spans 13 residues. The DNA of the CDR3 is TGTGCCAGCAGTGGCTCCGCATACAATGAGCAGTTCTTC. It encodes CASSGSAYNEQFF.

The V and J genes are TRBV27 and TRBJ1-2; tentatively, D is TRBD1 (5 bases). Per germline, CDR1 MNHEY and CDR2 SMNVEV (reference sequence). Trimming removed 3 bases at V and 0 bases at J, with 17 bases between. CDR3 length: 17 residues. CDR3 sequence: CASSFGRQGSPNYGYTF. CDR3 coding DNA: TGTGCCAGCAGTTTCGGGCGGCAGGGTAGCCCTAACTATGGCTACACCTTC.

The chain employs TRBV30 and TRBJ1-3, with D hard to call. CDR3 length: 12 amino acids. Germline CDR1 and CDR2: GTSNPN and SVGIG (reference sequence). Trimming left V 0 bases short and J 6 bases short, with 6 bases between. The CDR3 loop is CAWSVALNTIYF. In DNA form, the CDR3 reads TGTGCCTGGAGTGTAGCCCTAAACACCATATATTTT.

This rearrangement joins TRBV5-8 to TRBJ1-1, with D tentatively TRBD1 (5 bases). CDR1 and CDR2 from the germline V gene are SGHTS and YDEGEE. Trimming removed 1 base from V and 5 bases from J, with 15 bases in between. The CDR3 is 15 amino acids. CDR3 sequence: CASSLFGGARTEAFF. DNA of the CDR3: TGTGCCAGCAGCTTGTTCGGAGGGGCGCGTACTGAAGCTTTCTTT.

This clone came up a few times. The gene calls are TRBV5-3 and TRBJ2-7, with 8 positions matching TRBD1. TRBV5-3 is an open reading frame, and its role is uncertain. CDR3 length: 15 residues. J gave up 4 bases and V 4 bases, and 10 bases lay outside the gene matches. The CDR3 loop is CARSQLTGVVYEQYF. Here the CDR3 DNA reads TGTGCCAGAAGCCAACTGACAGGGGTGGTATACGAGCAGTACTTC.

V is TRBV2 and J is TRBJ1-5, with 7 bases fitting TRBD1. V lost 2 bases, J lost 12 bases, and 4 bases stayed unmatched. Per germline, CDR1 SNHLY and CDR2 FYNNEI. The CDR3 runs to 12 residues. The CDR3 here is CASSEWAGGQHF. The CDR3 region has the DNA TGTGCCAGCAGTGAATGGGCAGGGGGCCAGCATTTT.

The chain combines TRBV5-6 with TRBJ1-2, with a tentative D call TRBD1 (6 bases). CDR3 length equals 15 residues. Germline-derived CDR1 and CDR2 are SGHDT and YYEEEE. V lost 4 bases and J lost 4, with 17 bases in between. CDR3 region: CASSPPQGSIYGYTF. The CDR3 DNA sequence: TGTGCCAGCAGCCCACCACAGGGTTCGATCTATGGCTACACCTTC. The variable domain in full, with the rest retrieved from reference TRBV5-6 and TRBJ1-2, is DAGVTQSPTHLIKTRGQQVTLRCSPKSGHDTVSWYQQALGQGPQFIFQYYEEEERQRGNFPDRFSGHQFPNYSSELNVNALLLGDSALYLCASSPPQGSIYGYTFGSGTRLTVV.

The chain has TRBV7-8 and TRBJ2-1; 9 bases are shared with TRBD1. The CDR3 extends over 16 amino acids. CDR1 and CDR2 (germline): SGHVS, FQNEAQ. Trimming removed 8 bases from V and 4 bases from J; junction bases left unmatched: 12. The CDR3 bases are TGTGCCAGCCCACCTCCGGGACAGGGTTTTTACAATGAGCAGTTCTTC. Residues: CASPPPGQGFYNEQFF.

The table lists this clone with a count of one. The chain uses TRBV5-1 and TRBJ2-7; weak D call: TRBD1 (6 bases). This CDR3 is 14 amino acids long. Germline CDR1 is SGHRS and CDR2 is YFSETQ. V lost 4 bases and J 1 base, leaving 12 bases between the germline ends. The CDR3 region has the DNA TGCGCCAGCAGCACGGCCAGGGGTTCCTACGAGCAGTACTTC. This gives the protein CASSTARGSYEQYF.

The chain combines TRBV13 with TRBJ2-1; possibly TRBD1 for D (6 bases). The CDR3 runs 12 residues. Germline V gene data show CDR1 as PRHDT and CDR2 as FYEKMQ (reference sequence). V was shortened by 4 bases and J by 6 bases, with 7 bases between the two germline ends. The CDR3: CASSSQGNEQFF. The CDR3 DNA follows: TGTGCCAGCAGCTCACAGGGCAATGAGCAGTTCTTC.

This clone was observed once. The junction does not match germline at one end; this may be a read error. The chain links TRBV5-1 to TRBJ2-3; TRBD2 agrees at 9 bases. The germline V gene has CDR1 SGHRS and CDR2 YFSETQ. The CDR3 loop spans 16 amino acids. The CDR3 coding sequence is TGCGCCAGCAGCAACCGACTAGCGGTTAGCACAGATGCGCAGTATTTT. This codes for CASSNRLAVSTDAQYF. Full variable domain (remainder filled in from reference TRBV5-1 and TRBJ2-3): KAGVTQTPRYLIKTRGQQVTLSCSPISGHRSVSWYQQTPGQGLQFLFEYFSETQRNKGNFPGRFSGRQFSNSRSEMNVSTLELGDSALYLCASSNRLAVSTDAQYFGPGTRLTVL.

This rearrangement joins TRBV29-1 to TRBJ2-3; D is ambiguous. Trimming left V 6 bases short and J 7 bases short, with 14 bases between. Germline-derived CDR1 and CDR2 are SQVTM and ANQGSEA. CDR3 length equals 12 residues. The chain's CDR3 is CSVESGFNTQYF. CDR3 in DNA: TGCAGCGTCGAATCCGGGTTTAATACGCAGTATTTT.

The V and J genes are TRBV9 and TRBJ2-5; 8 nucleotides agree with TRBD1. With 0 bases clipped from V and 5 bases from J, the junction kept 9 bases outside the gene matches. The germline gives CDR1 SGDLS, CDR2 YYNGEE. The CDR3 consists of 16 residues. CDR3 amino acids: CASSVEPGGARETQYF. Here the CDR3 DNA reads TGTGCCAGCAGCGTAGAGCCAGGGGGCGCGCGGGAGACCCAGTACTTC.

The chain is built from TRBV11-3 and TRBJ2-3, with D unclear. The CDR3 length is 14 residues. Germline CDR1 SGHNT, CDR2 YENEEA. V was trimmed by 5 bases and J by 6 bases, leaving 15 bases between them. The CDR3 nucleotides are TGTGCCAGCAGCCCCCCCACGGCAGGCGATACGCAGTATTTT. Its protein product is CASSPPTAGDTQYF.

This clone was picked up a small number of times. The chain joins TRBV7-8 to TRBJ1-1; TRBD1 aligns across 8 bases. After removal of 5 bases from V and 1 base from J, the junction contained 6 bases not matched to a gene. Germline V lookup: CDR1 SGHVS, CDR2 FQNEAQ. The CDR3 is 15 amino acids. As DNA, the CDR3 is TGTGCCAGCAGCAGACAGGGGATGGAGAACACTGAAGCTTTCTTT. This translates into CASSRQGMENTEAFF.

The chain combines TRBV10-3 with TRBJ2-7, with a possible D match to TRBD2 (6 bases). Germline CDR1 is ENHRY and CDR2 is SYGVKD. This CDR3 is built from 16 residues. Trimming took 4 bases from V and 4 from J, leaving 20 bases between them. The CDR3 loop is CAISGFSPGLSYEQYF. The CDR3 nucleotides are TGTGCCATCAGTGGCTTTTCTCCGGGACTCTCATACGAGCAGTACTTC.

The table lists this clone with a count of one. This chain joins TRBV6-6 and TRBJ1-2; the D gene is possibly TRBD1 (6 bases). The CDR3 length is 13 residues. The ends were cut back, 6 bases at V and 8 bases at J, with 16 bases in the middle. Germline CDR1 reads MNHNY; CDR2 reads SVGAGI (reference sequence). The CDR3 nucleotides are TGTGCCAGCAGCTCCGGACAGTTTCAAGGCTACACCTTC. It translates to CASSSGQFQGYTF.

The chain recombines TRBV6-1 with TRBJ2-7; D gene unclear. Germline V gene data show CDR1 as MNHNS and CDR2 as SASEGT. Trimming took 7 bases from V and 8 from J, leaving 12 bases between them. The CDR3 is made up of 11 amino acids. The CDR3 here is CASTGSWKQYF. CDR3 bases: TGTGCCAGCACCGGGTCCTGGAAGCAGTACTTC.

The chain is built from TRBV4-3 and TRBJ2-2; possibly TRBD2 for D (5 bases). Germline-derived CDR1 and CDR2 are LGHNA and YSLEER. CDR3 length: 13 amino acids. The V end lost 1 base, the J end lost 7 bases, and 7 bases lay between the germline ends. For the CDR3, the DNA is TGCGCCAGCAGCCAAGGTCGGGGCGGGGAGCTGTTTTTT. Its translation is CASSQGRGGELFF.